What follows are 27 T cell receptor beta chains derived from one specimen sequenced in a study of shared clonotypes between healthy human individuals. This table comes from immunoSEQ multiplex PCR, and its TCRdb copy is limited to in-frame clones, with some not included. The sample has just under 350,000 clones; roughly 70% are singletons. Sequencing was carried out using memory CD4+ T cells sorted from blood. Noted subset: CD45RA-negative fraction. Every receptor here comes from a man aged 25 to 40 in good health.

The chain recombines TRBV2 with TRBJ2-7; no firm D call. Germline assignment: CDR1 SNHLY and CDR2 FYNNEI. The length of the CDR3 is 12 residues. The V end was cut by 2 bases, the J end by 3 bases, with 5 bases between. CDR3 in DNA: TGTGCCAGCAGTGAATCCGTCTACGAGCAGTACTTC. It encodes CASSESVYEQYF. Full variable domain (missing parts from reference TRBV2 and TRBJ2-7): EPEVTQTPSHQVTQMGQEVILRCVPISNHLYFYWYRQILGQKVEFLVSFYNNEISEKSEIFDDQFSVERPDGSNFTLKIRSTKLEDSAMYFCASSESVYEQYFGPGTRLTVT.

The CDR3 loop reads CASSQTSGTNNEQFF. The CDR3 DNA follows: TGTGCCAGCTCACAGACTAGCGGGACCAACAATGAGCAGTTCTTC. The J gene is TRBJ2-1, the V gene TRBV18; 11 bases are a match to TRBD2. This CDR3 region has 15 residues. The V segment lost 4 bases and the J segment 5 bases; nucleotides outside the gene matches: 4. CDR1 is KGHSH, CDR2 LQKENI, per germline. Together with reference TRBV18 and TRBJ2-1, the CDR3 gives the full variable domain: NAGVMQNPRHLVRRRGQEARLRCSPMKGHSHVYWYRQLPEEGLKFMVYLQKENIIDESGMPKERFSAEFPKEGPSILRIQQVVRGDSAAYFCASSQTSGTNNEQFFGPGTRLTVL.

This clone was observed once. The V gene is TRBV5-6, the J gene TRBJ2-5; D may be TRBD2 (5 bases). The CDR3 sequence is 17 residues long. Germline V lookup: CDR1 SGHDT, CDR2 YYEEEE. Trimming cost V 3 bases and J 2 bases, with 20 bases left between them. The CDR3 nucleotides are TGTGCCAGCAGCTGGGGTCCCGGGAACCCAGGACAAGAGACCCAGTACTTC. Amino acids: CASSWGPGNPGQETQYF.

On this clone itself: The junction and the germline gene differ at one end; a read error may be behind it. This sequence joins TRBV7-9 and TRBJ2-2; D gene unclear. The germline CDR1 and CDR2 sequences are SEHNR and FQNEAQ (reference sequence). CDR3 size: 12 residues. CDR3 bases: TGTGCCGGCAGCGCGAACACCGGGGAGCTGTTTTTT. Amino acids: CAGSANTGELFF.

This clone was seen a few times. The CDR3 nucleotides read TGTGCCAGCAGCGCTTCGACATTTATAGCTTTCTTT. Translated: CASSASTFIAFF. The J gene is TRBJ1-1, the V gene TRBV14; no clear D gene. Per the germline V gene, CDR1 is SGHDN and CDR2 is FVKESK. V lost 5 bases and J 10 bases, leaving 14 bases between the germline ends. The CDR3 covers 12 residues. Complete variable domain (other parts from reference TRBV14 and TRBJ1-1): EAGVTQFPSHSVIEKGQTVTLRCDPISGHDNLYWYRRVMGKEIKFLLHFVKESKQDESGMPNNRFLAERTGGTYSTLKVQPAELEDSGVYFCASSASTFIAFFGQGTRLTVV.

The V call is TRBV28, the J call TRBJ1-4, with a tentative D call TRBD1 (6 bases). Germline V CDR1 and CDR2: MDHEN, SYDVKM. V was trimmed by 6 bases and J by 8 bases, leaving 22 bases between them. The CDR3 consists of 16 residues. CDR3 bases: TGTGCCAGCAGCGTACTTTGGGGGGCGGGTAGGGAAAAACTGTTTTTT. Protein sequence: CASSVLWGAGREKLFF.

This clone was detected a few times. The V call is TRBV5-5, the J call TRBJ1-2; TRBD1 matches at 7 bases. The V segment lost 2 bases and the J segment 8 bases; nucleotides outside the gene matches: 9. Germline CDR1 SGHKS, CDR2 YYEKEE (reference sequence). The CDR3 runs 14 residues. CDR3: CASSFSGRGGGYTF. CDR3 DNA: TGTGCCAGCAGCTTCTCTGGCAGGGGGGGCGGCTACACCTTC.

CDR3 sequence reads: CASSPVTSTYEQYF. For the CDR3, the DNA is TGTGCCAGCTCACCAGTCACCAGCACCTACGAGCAGTACTTC. This chain links TRBV18 with TRBJ2-7, with no clear D. This CDR3 contains 14 residues. Germline-derived CDR1 and CDR2 are KGHSH and LQKENI. The V end lost 2 bases, the J end lost 2 bases, and 10 bases lay between the germline ends.

V gene TRBV18 combines with J gene TRBJ2-7; D unclear. Between the trimmed V and J ends, which lost 0 bases and 0 bases, there was a span of 9 bases. Germline V CDR1 and CDR2: KGHSH, LQKENI. This CDR3 has 15 amino acids. CDR3 nucleotide sequence: TGTGCCAGCTCACCACCGAAAAGTATCTCCTACGAGCAGTACTTC. Translating gives CASSPPKSISYEQYF.

The V and J genes are TRBV10-1 and TRBJ1-3; TRBD1 is a possible D gene (5 bases). The germline V and J ends were trimmed by 6 bases and 0 bases, with 15 bases remaining between them. The CDR3 has 16 amino acids. In germline, CDR1 is WNHNN, CDR2 SYGVQD (reference sequence). Written as DNA, the CDR3 is TGCGCCAGCAGCGCCGGGACGACCTACTCTGGAAACACCATATATTTT. Its protein product is CASSAGTTYSGNTIYF.

This clone was seen more than once but under ten times. CDR3 nucleotides: TGTGCCAGCAGCCAAAGCTCCGGGACGGCCTCTCCGAATGAAAAACTGTTTTTT. Translated: CASSQSSGTASPNEKLFF. The chain has TRBV4-2 and TRBJ1-4; possible D gene TRBD1, 5 bases. Germline V lookup: CDR1 LGHNA, CDR2 YNFKEQ. The CDR3 runs 18 residues. Trimming removed 2 bases from V and 5 bases from J, with 21 bases in between.

The V call is TRBV5-1, the J call TRBJ1-1; 9 bases map to TRBD1. The germline gives CDR1 SGHRS, CDR2 YFSETQ. CDR3 length: 16 amino acids. The V segment lost 4 bases and the J segment 0 bases; nucleotides outside the gene matches: 7. The CDR3 reads CASSQGTGMMNTEAFF. CDR3 nucleotides: TGCGCCAGCAGCCAAGGGACAGGGATGATGAACACTGAAGCTTTCTTT.

Turning to this clone: At one end, the junction sequence differs from germline, possibly due to a read error. This chain joins TRBV19 and TRBJ2-1, with 11 bases matching TRBD2. The V gene's germline CDR1 is LNHDA and CDR2 SQIVND (reference sequence). The CDR3 runs to 16 residues. DNA for the CDR3: TGTGCCAGTACCCCGTCATCCCCCGTAGCGGGAGGGCGGAGGATCTTC. Translating gives CASTPSSPVAGGRRIF.

The chain uses TRBV29-1 and TRBJ1-1, with D uncertain. The CDR3 is 10 amino acids. Germline loops: CDR1 SQVTM, CDR2 ANQGSEA. V was cut by 7 bases and J by 2 bases, with 5 bases left in between. The CDR3 sequence: CSATNTEAFF. The CDR3 DNA reads TGCAGCGCTACTAACACTGAAGCTTTCTTT.

This chain uses TRBV2 with TRBJ1-3; 7 bases are a match to TRBD1. Germline values: CDR1 SNHLY, CDR2 FYNNEI. The trim removed 4 bases at V and 0 bases at J, leaving 3 bases unmatched. The CDR3 sequence is 15 residues long. The CDR3 DNA sequence: TGTGCCAGCAGTGCTAGACAGGGCTCTGGAAACACCATATATTTT. Its protein product is CASSARQGSGNTIYF.

In this sample, this clone turned up a few times. This chain uses TRBV19 with TRBJ1-1; D gene ambiguous. Trimming removed 3 bases at V and 6 bases at J, with 14 bases between. Per the germline V gene, CDR1 is LNHDA and CDR2 is SQIVND (reference sequence). This CDR3 contains 14 residues. CDR3 residues: CASSINGSPPEAFF. The CDR3 DNA reads as TGTGCCAGTAGTATCAATGGCTCTCCCCCTGAAGCTTTCTTT.

The rearrangement joins TRBV4-2 to TRBJ1-2, with TRBD1 as a possible D gene (6 bases). The CDR3 is 14 amino acids. V was clipped by 0 bases and J by 2 bases, with 7 bases between them. Germline values: CDR1 LGHNA, CDR2 YNFKEQ. CDR3 residues: CASSQETGNYGYTF. In DNA, the CDR3 is TGTGCCAGCAGCCAAGAGACAGGCAACTATGGCTACACCTTC.

The chain uses TRBV5-1 and TRBJ2-3; D ambiguous. Germline V gene lookup returns CDR1 SGHRS and CDR2 YFSETQ. V was cut by 0 bases and J by 2 bases, with 10 bases left in between. This CDR3 has 15 amino acids. The CDR3 nucleotides read TGCGCCAGCAGCTTGGGGGATCGGCACACAGATACGCAGTATTTT. Amino acids: CASSLGDRHTDTQYF. The whole variable domain, remainder taken from reference TRBV5-1 and TRBJ2-3, is KAGVTQTPRYLIKTRGQQVTLSCSPISGHRSVSWYQQTPGQGLQFLFEYFSETQRNKGNFPGRFSGRQFSNSRSEMNVSTLELGDSALYLCASSLGDRHTDTQYFGPGTRLTVL.

The chain carries TRBV11-2 and TRBJ2-3; 7 positions match TRBD1. The CDR3 length is 14 residues. Trimming took 5 bases from V and 1 from J; bases not matched to a gene: 3. Germline-derived CDR1 and CDR2 are SGHAT and FQNNGV. The CDR3 DNA reads TGTGCCAGCAGCCCTGACAGGGGCACAGATACGCAGTATTTT. It translates to CASSPDRGTDTQYF. Complete variable domain (other parts from reference TRBV11-2 and TRBJ2-3): EAGVAQSPRYKIIEKRQSVAFWCNPISGHATLYWYQQILGQGPKLLIQFQNNGVVDDSQLPKDRFSAERLKGVDSTLKIQPAKLEDSAVYLCASSPDRGTDTQYFGPGTRLTVL.

The rearrangement links TRBV7-2 to TRBJ1-4, with D unclear. The V gene lost 1 base and the J gene lost 6 bases, with 9 bases spanning the gap. The CDR3 has 14 amino acids. The germline CDR1 and CDR2 sequences are SGHTA and FQGNSA. Here the CDR3 DNA reads TGTGCCAGCAGCTTAGACTGGAGGGATGAAAAACTGTTTTTT. The encoded protein is CASSLDWRDEKLFF.

The chain has TRBV7-2 and TRBJ2-1; no reliable D call. In germline, CDR1 is SGHTA, CDR2 FQGNSA. The V end lost 7 bases, the J end lost 5 bases, and 15 bases lay between the germline ends. The CDR3 sequence is 14 residues long. CDR3 bases: TGTGCCAGCAACCCATCCGCGTGGAACAATGAGCAGTTCTTC. The encoded protein is CASNPSAWNNEQFF.

This clone has a handful of counts. The rearrangement links TRBV7-8 to TRBJ1-2; D gene ambiguous. V was trimmed by 5 bases and J by 2 bases, leaving 12 bases between them. The CDR3 has 14 amino acids. From germline, CDR1 is SGHVS and CDR2 FQNEAQ. As DNA, the CDR3 is TGTGCCAGCAGCCCAAGTAGAGGAAACTATGGCTACACCTTC. Translation gives CASSPSRGNYGYTF.

This chain uses TRBV5-4 with TRBJ2-6; 8 positions match TRBD1. This CDR3 spans 17 amino acids. Trimming cost V 3 bases and J 4 bases; bases outside gene matches: 9. Germline-derived CDR1 and CDR2 are SGHNT and YYREEE (reference sequence). CDR3: CASSSATGEGGANVLTF. CDR3 DNA sequence: TGTGCCAGCAGCTCTGCGACAGGGGAAGGCGGGGCCAACGTCCTGACTTTC.

This sequence joins TRBV11-2 and TRBJ1-4; D might be TRBD1 (6 bases). Germline values: CDR1 SGHAT, CDR2 FQNNGV. The V end was cut by 5 bases, the J end by 4 bases, with 11 bases between. The CDR3 is 14 residues long. In nucleotides, the CDR3 is TGTGCCAGCAGCCTACAGGGTTATAATGAAAAACTGTTTTTT. Encoded protein: CASSLQGYNEKLFF.

The chain uses TRBV5-1 and TRBJ1-6; D possibly corresponds to TRBD1 (6 bases). Germline V lookup: CDR1 SGHRS, CDR2 YFSETQ. V was trimmed by 8 bases and J by 5 bases, leaving 17 bases between them. The CDR3 runs 15 residues. CDR3 coding DNA: TGCGCCAGTCGATCAGGGGAACTAAATAATTCACCCCTCCACTTT. Translated: CASRSGELNNSPLHF.

The chain couples TRBV10-3 to TRBJ2-1; tentative D call: TRBD1 (5 bases). V lost 9 bases and J lost 8, with 20 bases in between. The V gene's germline CDR1 is ENHRY and CDR2 SYGVKD. The CDR3 runs 14 residues. CDR3 residues: CAMGWGGLRDEQFF. The CDR3, as DNA: TGTGCCATGGGCTGGGGCGGCCTACGGGATGAGCAGTTCTTC.

This clone has a single count. V and J are TRBV11-2 and TRBJ1-4, with D maybe TRBD1 (5 bases). This CDR3 comprises 15 residues. Trimming removed 1 base at V and 3 bases at J, with 9 bases between. The V gene's germline CDR1 is SGHAT and CDR2 FQNNGV. CDR3 nucleotides: TGTGCCAGCAGCTTAGCCGGGACGGCTAATGAAAAACTGTTTTTT. It yields the protein CASSLAGTANEKLFF.